Listed here are 16 T cell receptor beta chains from one sample, sequenced in a study of blood T cells in healthy people across ages (dated by TCRdb to 2013 to 2016). The library was produced with 5' RACE. The sequencer listed for this sample is Illumina HiSeq 2500. The second PCR ran for about 6 to 12 cycles and used a J-beta primer mix along with a sample-barcoded 5' primer. The public sequencing data were trimmed at Q25 with fastp and processed into clonotypes with MiXCR by TCRdb, which kept only in-frame beta chains. CDR3 protein sequences are deduplicated, and each keeps its most common genes and DNA. Counted in this sample were around 280,000 distinct CDR3 sequences; roughly 29% of them appeared once. The top ten clonotypes cover roughly 30% of the sample. Sequencing was carried out using blood. The origin of the receptors is a woman in her seventies in good health.

This clonotype is a singleton in its sample. The chain combines TRBV6-6 with TRBJ1-1; D unresolved. The CDR3 loop spans 14 amino acids. The V end was cut by 2 bases, the J end by 5 bases, with 12 bases between. Germline-derived CDR1 and CDR2 are MNHNY and SVGAGI (reference sequence). DNA of the CDR3: TGTGCCAGCAGTTACGTAGTGCGGACTACTGAAGCTTTCTTT. Translated, it gives CASSYVVRTTEAFF.

This clonotype was observed many times. The CDR3 region is CSGDRQGTETQYF. CDR3 in DNA: TGCAGCGGTGACCGACAGGGGACAGAGACCCAGTACTTC. The chain combines TRBV29-1 with TRBJ2-5; 8 bases map to TRBD1. CDR3 length: 13 amino acids. CDR1 and CDR2 (germline): SQVTM, ANQGSEA. The V and J ends lost 7 bases and 4 bases, in that order; junction bases with no gene match: 8.

Notes on this clonotype: A junction end diverges from the germline sequence, so it may reflect a read error. The chain links TRBV28 to TRBJ1-2; tentative D call: TRBD1 (5 bases). The germline V gene encodes CDR1 MDHEN and CDR2 SYDVKM. The CDR3 loop spans 13 amino acids. The CDR3 spells CTSRVSRDYGYTF. The CDR3 coding sequence is TGTACCAGCAGAGTTTCCAGGGACTATGGCTACACCTTC.

The rearrangement joins TRBV29-1 to TRBJ2-5, with D possibly being TRBD1 (5 bases). Looked up from germline, CDR1 is SQVTM and CDR2 is ANQGSEA. The CDR3 covers 13 residues. V lost 4 bases and J 5 bases, leaving 14 bases between the germline ends. CDR3 nucleotide sequence: TGCAGCGTTGTCCCCAGGGAAAAGGAGACCCAGTACTTC. Protein sequence: CSVVPREKETQYF.

V gene TRBV5-1 combines with J gene TRBJ1-4; possible D gene TRBD1, 5 bases. There are 13 residues in the CDR3. Germline V gives CDR1 SGHRS, CDR2 YFSETQ. Trimming removed 5 bases from V and 5 bases from J, with 10 bases in between. Here the CDR3 DNA reads TGCGCCAGCAGGGACACTTTAAATGAAAAACTGTTTTTT. It codes for CASRDTLNEKLFF.

The genes are TRBV4-1 and TRBJ2-1; 8 positions agree with TRBD2. V dropped 3 bases and J dropped 8; count of bases not matched to a gene: 12. The CDR3 is made up of 16 amino acids. Germline V gene data show CDR1 as MGHRA and CDR2 as YSYEKL. CDR3 sequence (DNA): TGCGCCAGCAGCCATGAATCCGGGACTAGTTCGGATGAGCAGTTCTTC. It specifies CASSHESGTSSDEQFF.

The rearrangement links TRBV7-2 to TRBJ2-7, with a tentative D call TRBD2 (5 bases). V was pared by 1 base and J by 7 bases, with 17 bases between. The germline CDR1 and CDR2 sequences are SGHTA and FQGNSA. CDR3 size: 15 residues. The CDR3 coding sequence is TGTGCCAGCAGCTTAGAGCGGCCCGGGGTGGGGGAGCAGTACTTC. Residues: CASSLERPGVGEQYF.

This clonotype occurred a few times. The chain carries TRBV7-9 and TRBJ1-1; 7 bases line up with TRBD1. V trimming: 5 bases; J trimming: 1 base; junction bases outside the gene matches: 7. The CDR3 is 15 residues long. Looked up from germline, CDR1 is SEHNR and CDR2 is FQNEAQ (reference sequence). The CDR3 here is CASSPRQGKNTEAFF. The CDR3 DNA reads as TGTGCCAGCAGCCCTCGACAGGGAAAGAACACTGAAGCTTTCTTT. The full variable domain, rest sourced from reference TRBV7-9 and TRBJ1-1, is DTGVSQNPRHKITKRGQNVTFRCDPISEHNRLYWYRQTLGQGPEFLTYFQNEAQLEKSRLLSDRFSAERPKGSFSTLEIQRTEQGDSAMYLCASSPRQGKNTEAFFGQGTRLTVV.

The V gene is TRBV7-8, the J gene TRBJ2-4; D is ambiguous. CDR3 length: 17 residues. The V gene lost 5 bases and the J gene lost 1 base, with 18 bases spanning the gap. The germline V gene has CDR1 SGHVS and CDR2 FQNEAQ. CDR3 region: CASSPEGSYVAKNIQYF. In DNA form, the CDR3 reads TGTGCCAGCAGCCCCGAAGGCTCCTACGTGGCCAAAAACATTCAGTACTTC. The entire variable domain, with the rest obtained from reference TRBV7-8 and TRBJ2-4, is as follows: GAGVSQSPRYKVAKRGQDVALRCDPISGHVSLFWYQQALGQGPEFLTYFQNEAQLDKSGLPSDRFFAERPEGSVSTLKIQRTQQEDSAVYLCASSPEGSYVAKNIQYFGAGTRLSVL.

The chain is built from TRBV20-1 and TRBJ2-5, with 7 bases matching TRBD2. The DNA end lines up better with TRBJ2-7; the J call may be wrong. The germline gives CDR1 DFQATT, CDR2 SNEGSKA (reference sequence). The CDR3 is 13 residues long. CDR3 region: CSANLRREHEQYF. The CDR3 DNA follows: TGCAGTGCCAACCTACGGCGGGAGCACGAGCAGTACTTC.

J is TRBJ2-3 and V is TRBV7-3; 7 positions match TRBD2. The ends lost 4 bases at V and 6 bases at J; junction bases unmatched: 7. This CDR3 is 14 amino acids long. Germline-derived CDR1 and CDR2 are SGHTA and FQGTGA. CDR3 protein: CASSSGLETDTQYF. The CDR3, as DNA: TGTGCCAGCAGCTCAGGACTAGAAACCGATACGCAGTATTTT.

This clonotype appeared many times. J is TRBJ2-1 and V is TRBV3-1; TRBD2 matches at 7 bases. The CDR3 is 17 amino acids. Germline lookup yields CDR1 LGHDT and CDR2 YNNKEL (reference sequence). With V trimmed by 3 bases and J by 4 bases, 12 bases remained unmatched. The CDR3 spells CASSQDVTSALYNEQFF. In DNA, the CDR3 is TGTGCCAGCAGCCAGGACGTCACTAGCGCCCTTTACAATGAGCAGTTCTTC.

The chain carries TRBV5-5 and TRBJ1-2; a possible D gene is TRBD1 (5 bases). The V gene lost 1 base and the J gene lost 7 bases, with 11 bases spanning the gap. CDR1 is SGHKS and CDR2 is YYEKEE in the germline V gene (reference sequence). CDR3 length: 13 amino acids. Here the CDR3 DNA reads TGTGCCAGCAGCTTGTTAGGGGAGCGTGGCTACACCTTC. It codes for CASSLLGERGYTF.

This clonotype turned up a few times. This rearrangement joins TRBV7-2 to TRBJ2-1, with D unclear. Trimming left V 1 base short and J 2 bases short, with 9 bases between. Germline loops: CDR1 SGHTA, CDR2 FQGNSA. The CDR3 extends over 15 amino acids. The CDR3, as DNA: TGTGCCAGCAGCTTAGACGAGTCTGCCTACAATGAGCAGTTCTTC. Translation gives CASSLDESAYNEQFF.

In regard to this clonotype: Just one base apart from a much larger clone, this may be a read error. The chain carries TRBV29-1 and TRBJ2-5; D remains ambiguous. Germline assignment: CDR1 SQVTM and CDR2 ANQGSEA. Trimming cost V 7 bases and J 2 bases, with 8 bases left between them. CDR3 length: 11 amino acids. CDR3 sequence: CSAVEQETQYF. CDR3 nucleotide sequence: TGCAGCGCTGTAGAGCAAGAGACCCAGTACTTC.

The chain is built from TRBV29-1 and TRBJ2-3; the D call may be TRBD1 or TRBD2 (7 bases each). The CDR3 is made up of 13 amino acids. Looked up from germline, CDR1 is SQVTM and CDR2 is ANQGSEA. The V end was cut by 6 bases, the J end by 0 bases, with 10 bases between. The CDR3 loop is CSVQGGSTDTQYF. The CDR3 DNA is TGCAGCGTGCAGGGGGGGAGCACAGATACGCAGTATTTT.